This entry features one T cell receptor beta chain sequence. This likely comes from a read error, as the CDR3 has no conserved phenylalanine or tryptophan at its end. This CDR3 has 14 residues. The J segment lost 2 bases and the V segment lost 6 bases, leaving 7 bases of the junction unmatched. CDR1 and CDR2 (germline): SNHLY, FYNNEI. This sample was included in a study of cytomegalovirus exposure and HLA in healthy donors. With 60 Vbeta and 13 Jbeta primers, the PCR was carried out. Using immunoSEQ multiplex PCR, the repertoire was profiled, and TCRdb retains in-frame clones only, with some absent. The top ten clones hold 6.3% of a sample with approximately 37,000 clones, 70% to 75% of them seen once.

This sequence originates from a man under 40 in good health and CMV-seronegative. The sample was PBMCs. The rearrangement uses TRBV2 and TRBJ2-7; 7 bases are shared with TRBD1. The CDR3 region is CASRTQQGPYEQYL. The CDR3 nucleotides are TGTGCCAGCAGAACTCAACAGGGGCCCTACGAGCAGTACCTC.